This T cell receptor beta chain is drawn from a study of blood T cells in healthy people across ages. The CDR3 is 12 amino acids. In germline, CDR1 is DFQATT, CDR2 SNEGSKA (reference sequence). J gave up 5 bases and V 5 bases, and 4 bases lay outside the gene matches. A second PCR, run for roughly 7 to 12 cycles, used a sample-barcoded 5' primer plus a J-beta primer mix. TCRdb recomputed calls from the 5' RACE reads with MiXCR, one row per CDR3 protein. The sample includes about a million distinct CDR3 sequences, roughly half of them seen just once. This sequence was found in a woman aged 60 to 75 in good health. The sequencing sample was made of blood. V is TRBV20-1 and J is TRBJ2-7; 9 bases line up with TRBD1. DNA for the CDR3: TGCAGTGCTGGGGACAGGGACCACGAGCAGTACTTC. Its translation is CSAGDRDHEQYF.